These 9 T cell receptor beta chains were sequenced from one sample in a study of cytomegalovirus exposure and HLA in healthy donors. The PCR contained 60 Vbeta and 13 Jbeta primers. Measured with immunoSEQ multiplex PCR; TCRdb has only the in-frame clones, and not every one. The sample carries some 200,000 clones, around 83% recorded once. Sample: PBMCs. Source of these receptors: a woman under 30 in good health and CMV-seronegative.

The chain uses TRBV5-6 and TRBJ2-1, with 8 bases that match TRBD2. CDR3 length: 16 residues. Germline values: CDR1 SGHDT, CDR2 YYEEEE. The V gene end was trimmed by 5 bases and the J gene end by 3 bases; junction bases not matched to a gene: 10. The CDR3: CASSYNRGGDYNEQFF. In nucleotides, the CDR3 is TGTGCCAGCAGTTATAACCGGGGGGGAGACTACAATGAGCAGTTCTTC.

In nucleotides, the CDR3 is TGTGCCAGCAGTTTAAGGCCAGGGGGCGATCAGCCCCAGCATTTT. Protein product: CASSLRPGGDQPQHF. This rearrangement joins TRBV27 to TRBJ1-5, with 8 bases that match TRBD1. V lost 2 bases, J lost 5 bases, and 5 bases stayed unmatched. The CDR3 contains 15 residues. Looked up from germline, CDR1 is MNHEY and CDR2 is SMNVEV (reference sequence).

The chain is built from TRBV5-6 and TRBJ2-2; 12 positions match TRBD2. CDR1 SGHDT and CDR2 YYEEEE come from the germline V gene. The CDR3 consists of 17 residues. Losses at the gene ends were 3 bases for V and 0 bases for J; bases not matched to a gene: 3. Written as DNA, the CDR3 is TGTGCCAGCAGCTGGACTAGCGGGACCGCGAACACCGGGGAGCTGTTTTTT. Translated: CASSWTSGTANTGELFF.

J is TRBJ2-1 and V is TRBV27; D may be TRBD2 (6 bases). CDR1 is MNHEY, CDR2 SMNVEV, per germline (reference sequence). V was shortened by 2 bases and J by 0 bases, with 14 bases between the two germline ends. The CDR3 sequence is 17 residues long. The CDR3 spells CASSLTLAASSYNEQFF. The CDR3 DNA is TGTGCCAGCAGTTTAACGTTAGCGGCTAGCTCCTACAATGAGCAGTTCTTC.

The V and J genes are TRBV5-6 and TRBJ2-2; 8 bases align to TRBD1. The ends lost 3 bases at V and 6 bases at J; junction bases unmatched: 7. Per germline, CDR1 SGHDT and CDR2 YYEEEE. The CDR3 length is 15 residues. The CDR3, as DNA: TGTGCCAGCAGCTCAGACAGGGGCTTATCCGGGGAGCTGTTTTTT. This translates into CASSSDRGLSGELFF.

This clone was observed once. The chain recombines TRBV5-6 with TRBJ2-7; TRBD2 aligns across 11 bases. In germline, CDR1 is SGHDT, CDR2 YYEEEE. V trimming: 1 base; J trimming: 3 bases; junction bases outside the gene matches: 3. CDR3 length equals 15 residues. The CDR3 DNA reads TGTGCCAGCAGCTTGACTAGCGGGAGTGACTACGAGCAGTACTTC. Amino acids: CASSLTSGSDYEQYF.

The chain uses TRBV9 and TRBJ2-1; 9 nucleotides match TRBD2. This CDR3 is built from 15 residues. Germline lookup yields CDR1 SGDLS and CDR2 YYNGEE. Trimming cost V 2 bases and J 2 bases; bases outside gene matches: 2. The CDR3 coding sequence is TGTGCCAGCAGCGTCACTAGCGGGCCCTACAATGAGCAGTTCTTC. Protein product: CASSVTSGPYNEQFF.

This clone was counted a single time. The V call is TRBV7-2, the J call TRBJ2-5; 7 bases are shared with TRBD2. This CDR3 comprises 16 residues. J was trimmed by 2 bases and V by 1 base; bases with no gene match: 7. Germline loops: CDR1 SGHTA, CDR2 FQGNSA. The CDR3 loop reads CASSLGGLAAQETQYF. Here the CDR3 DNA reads TGTGCCAGCAGCTTAGGGGGCCTAGCGGCACAAGAGACCCAGTACTTC.

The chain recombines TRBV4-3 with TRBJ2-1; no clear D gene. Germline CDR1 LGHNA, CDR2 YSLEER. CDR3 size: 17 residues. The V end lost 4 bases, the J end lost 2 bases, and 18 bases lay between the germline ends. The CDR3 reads CASSRLASASTYNEQFF. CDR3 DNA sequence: TGCGCCAGCAGCCGCTTGGCCAGCGCCTCGACCTACAATGAGCAGTTCTTC.